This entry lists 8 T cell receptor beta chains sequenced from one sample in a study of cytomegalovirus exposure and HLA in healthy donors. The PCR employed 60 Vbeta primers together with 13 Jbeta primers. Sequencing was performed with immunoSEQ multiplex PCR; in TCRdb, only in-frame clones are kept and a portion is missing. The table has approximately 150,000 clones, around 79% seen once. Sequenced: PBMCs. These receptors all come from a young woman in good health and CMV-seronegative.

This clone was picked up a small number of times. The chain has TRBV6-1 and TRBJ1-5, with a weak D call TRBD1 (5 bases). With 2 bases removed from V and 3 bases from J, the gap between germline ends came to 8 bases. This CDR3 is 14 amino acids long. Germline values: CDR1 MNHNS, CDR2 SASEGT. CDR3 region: CASSEWTINQPQHF. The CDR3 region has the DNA TGTGCCAGCAGTGAATGGACAATCAATCAGCCCCAGCATTTT.

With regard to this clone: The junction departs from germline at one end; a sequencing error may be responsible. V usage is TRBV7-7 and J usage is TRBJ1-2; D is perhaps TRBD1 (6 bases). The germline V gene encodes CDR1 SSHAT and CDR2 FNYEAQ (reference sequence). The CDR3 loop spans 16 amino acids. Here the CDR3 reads CASRRNRDPTNYGYTF. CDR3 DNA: TGTGCTAGCAGACGTAACAGGGATCCTACTAACTATGGCTACACCTTC. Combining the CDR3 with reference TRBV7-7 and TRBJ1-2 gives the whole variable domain GAGVSQSPRYKVTKRGQDVTLRCDPISSHATLYWYQQALGQGPEFLTYFNYEAQPDKSGLPSDRFSAERPEGSISTLTIQRTEQRDSAMYRCASRRNRDPTNYGYTFGSGTRLTVV.

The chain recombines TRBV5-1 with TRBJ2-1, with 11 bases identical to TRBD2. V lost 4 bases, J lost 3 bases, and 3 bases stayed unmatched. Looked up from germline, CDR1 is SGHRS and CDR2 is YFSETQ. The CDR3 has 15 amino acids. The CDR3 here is CASSGGLADYNEQFF. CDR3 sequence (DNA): TGCGCCAGCAGCGGGGGACTAGCGGACTACAATGAGCAGTTCTTC.

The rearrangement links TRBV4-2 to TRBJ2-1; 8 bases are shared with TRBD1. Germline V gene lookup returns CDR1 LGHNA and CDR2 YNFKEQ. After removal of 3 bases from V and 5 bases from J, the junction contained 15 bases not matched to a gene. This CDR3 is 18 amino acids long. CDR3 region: CASSQVIAQGARNNEQFF. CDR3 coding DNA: TGTGCCAGCAGCCAGGTTATAGCCCAGGGGGCGCGGAACAATGAGCAGTTCTTC.

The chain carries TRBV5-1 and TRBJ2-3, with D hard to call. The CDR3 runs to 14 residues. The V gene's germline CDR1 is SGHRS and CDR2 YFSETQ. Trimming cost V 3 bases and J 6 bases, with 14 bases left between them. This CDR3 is CASSSDKYPDTQYF. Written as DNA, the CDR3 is TGCGCCAGCAGCTCAGACAAGTACCCCGATACGCAGTATTTT.

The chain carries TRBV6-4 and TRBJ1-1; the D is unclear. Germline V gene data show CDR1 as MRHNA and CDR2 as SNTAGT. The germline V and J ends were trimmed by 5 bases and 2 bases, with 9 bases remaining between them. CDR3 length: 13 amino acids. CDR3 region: CASSTEGNTEAFF. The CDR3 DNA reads TGTGCCAGCAGTACAGAAGGCAACACTGAAGCTTTCTTT.

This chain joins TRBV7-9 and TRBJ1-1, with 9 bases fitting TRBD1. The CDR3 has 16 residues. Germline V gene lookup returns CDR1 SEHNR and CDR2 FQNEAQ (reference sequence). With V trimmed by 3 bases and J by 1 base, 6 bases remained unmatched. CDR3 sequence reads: CASSLGGTGTNTEAFF. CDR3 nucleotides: TGTGCCAGCAGCTTGGGGGGGACAGGGACGAACACTGAAGCTTTCTTT.

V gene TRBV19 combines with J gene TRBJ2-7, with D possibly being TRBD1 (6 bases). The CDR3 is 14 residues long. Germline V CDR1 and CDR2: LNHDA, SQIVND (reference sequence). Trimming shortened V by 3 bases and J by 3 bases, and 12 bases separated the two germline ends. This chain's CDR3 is CASSISVRGYEQYF. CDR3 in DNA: TGTGCCAGTAGTATTTCGGTCAGGGGCTACGAGCAGTACTTC. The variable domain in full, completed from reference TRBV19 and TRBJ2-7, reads DGGITQSPKYLFRKEGQNVTLSCEQNLNHDAMYWYRQDPGQGLRLIYYSQIVNDFQKGDIAEGYSVSREKKESFPLTVTSAQKNPTAFYLCASSISVRGYEQYFGPGTRLTVT.